This T cell receptor (beta chain) was observed in a study of blood T cell repertoires in COVID-19. The assay was immunoSEQ multiplex PCR, and TCRdb's table has in-frame clones only and misses some. The sample contains some 200,000 clones, 94% of which appear only once. V was clipped by 3 bases and J by 3 bases, with 12 bases between them. Germline CDR1 is LNHDA and CDR2 is SQIVND (reference sequence). The CDR3 is 14 residues long. This sequence originates from a man aged 25-40 years with COVID-19, enrolled during active disease. The chain couples TRBV19 to TRBJ2-7, with D possibly being TRBD1 (5 bases). The sequencing sample was made of peripheral blood. CDR3 in DNA: TGTGCCAGTAGTATCGGGCAGGGCATCTACGAGCAGTACTTC. Translated, it gives CASSIGQGIYEQYF.